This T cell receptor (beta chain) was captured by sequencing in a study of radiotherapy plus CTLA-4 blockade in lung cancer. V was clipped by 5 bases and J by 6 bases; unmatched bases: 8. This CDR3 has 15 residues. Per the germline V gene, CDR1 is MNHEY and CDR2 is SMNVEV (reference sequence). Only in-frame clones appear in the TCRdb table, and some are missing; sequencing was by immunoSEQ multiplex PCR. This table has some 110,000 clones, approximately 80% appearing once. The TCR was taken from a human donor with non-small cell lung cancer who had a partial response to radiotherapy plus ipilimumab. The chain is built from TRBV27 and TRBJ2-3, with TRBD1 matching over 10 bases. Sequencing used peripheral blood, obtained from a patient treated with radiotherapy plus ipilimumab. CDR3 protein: CASSVDRGRPDTQYF. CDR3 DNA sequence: TGTGCCAGCAGTGTTGACAGGGGGCGGCCGGATACGCAGTATTTT.